Listed here are 10 T cell receptor beta chains from one sample, sequenced in a study of beta chain features in type 1 diabetes. Since all of the isolated RNA was reverse transcribed, expressed TCRB transcripts were what got sequenced. The table came from immunoSEQ multiplex PCR; TCRdb's copy has only in-frame clones and leaves some out. The sample has fewer than 650,000 clones, roughly a sixth seen once. Sequenced material: naive CD4+ T cells from blood. The receptors originated from a man aged 18 to 29 in good health.

This clone was seen only a few times. The chain combines TRBV4-2 with TRBJ1-5; D remains ambiguous. CDR1 LGHNA and CDR2 YNFKEQ come from the germline V gene. This CDR3 has 15 amino acids. Trimming left V 0 bases short and J 7 bases short, with 13 bases between. The CDR3 spells CASSQEYTIKQPQHF. CDR3 nucleotides: TGTGCCAGCAGCCAAGAATACACGATCAAACAGCCCCAGCATTTT.

CDR3 DNA sequence: TGCGCCAGCAGCTTGAGTGTGAACACTGAAGCTTTCTTT. As protein: CASSLSVNTEAFF. The chain is built from TRBV5-1 and TRBJ1-1; D is ambiguous. Trimming left V 1 base short and J 0 bases short, with 4 bases between. Germline V gene lookup returns CDR1 SGHRS and CDR2 YFSETQ. This CDR3 spans 13 amino acids.

CDR3 coding DNA: TGTGCCAGCAGCGTAGTCCCCGGCCTACGGGTTACGAACACCGGGGAGCTGTTTTTT. Translated, it gives CASSVVPGLRVTNTGELFF. The chain links TRBV9 to TRBJ2-2, with D uncertain. The CDR3 is made up of 19 amino acids. The germline V gene encodes CDR1 SGDLS and CDR2 YYNGEE. Trimming pared 0 bases from V and 0 bases from J, leaving 18 bases between.

V is TRBV9 and J is TRBJ2-7; tentative D call: TRBD2 (6 bases). Trimming stripped 4 bases from V and 6 bases from J, with 20 bases between. Germline-derived CDR1 and CDR2 are SGDLS and YYNGEE. The CDR3 loop spans 15 amino acids. The CDR3 DNA follows: TGTGCCAGCAGCACCCGGGACTCCGGTCCCTTCGAGCAGTACTTC. It is translated as CASSTRDSGPFEQYF.

The chain carries TRBV6-5 and TRBJ2-1; 10 bases line up with TRBD2. Unmatched junction bases numbered 4, after V lost 2 bases and J lost 6 bases. CDR3 length: 15 residues. Germline-derived CDR1 and CDR2 are MNHEY and SVGAGI. This CDR3 is CASSYVGLAPNEQFF. In nucleotides, the CDR3 is TGTGCCAGCAGTTACGTGGGACTAGCGCCCAATGAGCAGTTCTTC.

V usage is TRBV11-2 and J usage is TRBJ2-1; 7 bases fit TRBD1. The junction had 4 bases not matched to a gene; V was cut back by 11 bases and J by 6 bases. Germline CDR1 SGHAT, CDR2 FQNNGV. The CDR3 length is 11 residues. The CDR3 region has the DNA TGTGCCGGTAACAGGGGCAATGAGCAGTTCTTC. This gives the protein CAGNRGNEQFF.

This clone was counted a few times. The rearrangement links TRBV7-9 to TRBJ2-2, with TRBD1 matching 7 bases. V gave up 3 bases and J gave up 5 bases; unmatched junction bases: 9. Germline assignment: CDR1 SEHNR and CDR2 FQNEAQ (reference sequence). The CDR3 is 16 residues long. CDR3 nucleotide sequence: TGTGCCAGCAGCTTGCCGACAGGGCGGTCGACCGGGGAGCTGTTTTTT. Protein sequence: CASSLPTGRSTGELFF.

This clone turned up a few times. The chain carries TRBV5-1 and TRBJ2-7; 9 bases are shared with TRBD1. Germline trimming cut 3 bases from V and 2 bases from J; bases unmatched to any gene: 9. CDR1 is SGHRS and CDR2 is YFSETQ in the germline V gene. CDR3 size: 16 residues. The CDR3, as DNA: TGCGCCAGCAGCTCCGGCGGGACAGGGTTAACCTACGAGCAGTACTTC. This translates into CASSSGGTGLTYEQYF.

A few counts support this clone. The rearrangement uses TRBV9 and TRBJ2-3; D ambiguous. Trimming removed 2 bases from V and 0 bases from J, with 13 bases in between. Germline assignment: CDR1 SGDLS and CDR2 YYNGEE. CDR3 length: 16 amino acids. CDR3 in DNA: TGTGCCAGCAGCGTGCCGGTTTTGGGTAGCACAGATACGCAGTATTTT. Translating gives CASSVPVLGSTDTQYF.

The genes are TRBV12-5 and TRBJ2-5; perhaps D is TRBD1 or TRBD2 (5 bases each). With 6 bases removed from V and 1 base from J, the gap between germline ends came to 15 bases. The CDR3 contains 15 residues. Germline CDR1 and CDR2: LGHNT and FRNRAP. CDR3 sequence: CASGLGTGPQETQYF. In DNA form, the CDR3 reads TGTGCTAGTGGCCTTGGTACGGGACCCCAAGAGACCCAGTACTTC.